What follows are 5 T cell receptor beta chains derived from one specimen sequenced in a study of blood T cell repertoires in COVID-19. Assay used: immunoSEQ multiplex PCR; TCRdb lists only in-frame clones, some missing. The sample shows around 99,000 clones, around 82% of them seen only once. Material: peripheral blood. The source is a woman between 50 and 59 years old with acute or convalescent COVID-19.

V and J are TRBV18 and TRBJ1-3; the D gene is possibly TRBD1 (5 bases). The germline CDR1 and CDR2 sequences are KGHSH and LQKENI. Trimming left V 5 bases short and J 4 bases short, with 15 bases between. The CDR3 consists of 15 residues. The CDR3 sequence is CASSIDSYLGNTIYF. In DNA form, the CDR3 reads TGTGCCAGCTCAATCGACAGCTACCTGGGAAACACCATATATTTT.

The chain has TRBV18 and TRBJ1-1; a possible D gene is TRBD1 (6 bases). Germline CDR1 and CDR2: KGHSH and LQKENI. V was shortened by 4 bases and J by 3 bases, with 18 bases between the two germline ends. The CDR3 spans 16 residues. CDR3 coding DNA: TGTGCCAGCTCACTTACGGGGGGCGGTTTTGACACTGAAGCTTTCTTT. Protein: CASSLTGGGFDTEAFF.

The CDR3 DNA follows: TGTGCCAGCTCACCATTTGAGGACAGGTCGAATTCACCCCTCCACTTT. Its translation is CASSPFEDRSNSPLHF. This sequence joins TRBV18 and TRBJ1-6, with 7 positions matching TRBD1. Per germline, CDR1 KGHSH and CDR2 LQKENI. The length of the CDR3 is 16 residues. Trimming removed 2 bases from V and 7 bases from J; junction bases left unmatched: 8.

V gene TRBV12-3 or TRBV12-4 combines with J gene TRBJ2-5; D remains unclear. V dropped 4 bases and J dropped 3 bases, with 6 bases sitting between them. The length of the CDR3 is 12 residues. The CDR3 region has the DNA TGTGCCAGCAGTTACAGAAAAGAGACCCAGTACTTC. Its protein product is CASSYRKETQYF.

The chain links TRBV12-3 or TRBV12-4 to TRBJ2-2; perhaps TRBD1 as D (6 bases). The CDR3 has 13 residues. The V end was cut by 7 bases, the J end by 5 bases, with 11 bases between. The CDR3 coding sequence is TGTGCCAGCAACCCTCAGGGGACCGGGGAGCTGTTTTTT. Its protein is CASNPQGTGELFF.